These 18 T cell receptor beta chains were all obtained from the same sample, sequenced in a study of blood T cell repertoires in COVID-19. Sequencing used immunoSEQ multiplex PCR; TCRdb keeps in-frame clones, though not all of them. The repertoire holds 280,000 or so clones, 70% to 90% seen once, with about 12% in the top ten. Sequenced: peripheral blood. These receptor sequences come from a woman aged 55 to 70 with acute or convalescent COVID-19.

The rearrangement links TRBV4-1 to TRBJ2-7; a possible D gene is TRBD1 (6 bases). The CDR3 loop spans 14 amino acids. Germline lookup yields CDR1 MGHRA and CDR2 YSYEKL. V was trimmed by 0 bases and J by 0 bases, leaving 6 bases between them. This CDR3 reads CASSQEGASYEQYF. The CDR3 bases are TGCGCCAGCAGCCAAGAGGGGGCCTCCTACGAGCAGTACTTC.

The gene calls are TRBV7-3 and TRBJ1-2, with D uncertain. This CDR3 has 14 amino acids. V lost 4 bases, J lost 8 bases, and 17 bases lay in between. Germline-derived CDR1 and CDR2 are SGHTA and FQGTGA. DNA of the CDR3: TGTGCCAGCAGCTCCCAGCCTAGTTCTGGCGGCTACACCTTC. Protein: CASSSQPSSGGYTF.

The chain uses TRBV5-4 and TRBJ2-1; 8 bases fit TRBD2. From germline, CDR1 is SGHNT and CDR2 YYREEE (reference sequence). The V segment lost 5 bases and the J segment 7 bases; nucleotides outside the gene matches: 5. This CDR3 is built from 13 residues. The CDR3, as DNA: TGTGCCAGCAGTTCCGGGGGGGTTAATGAGCAGTTCTTC. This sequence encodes CASSSGGVNEQFF. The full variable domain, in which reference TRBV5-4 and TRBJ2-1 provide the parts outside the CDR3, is ETGVTQSPTHLIKTRGQQVTLRCSSQSGHNTVSWYQQALGQGPQFIFQYYREEENGRGNFPPRFSGLQFPNYSSELNVNALELDDSALYLCASSSGGVNEQFFGPGTRLTVL.

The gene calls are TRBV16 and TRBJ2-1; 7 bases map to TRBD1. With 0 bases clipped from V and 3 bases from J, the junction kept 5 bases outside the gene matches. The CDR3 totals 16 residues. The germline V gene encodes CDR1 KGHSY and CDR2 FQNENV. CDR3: CASSQSGHRGYNEQFF. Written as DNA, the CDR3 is TGTGCCAGCAGCCAATCGGGGCACAGGGGCTACAATGAGCAGTTCTTC.

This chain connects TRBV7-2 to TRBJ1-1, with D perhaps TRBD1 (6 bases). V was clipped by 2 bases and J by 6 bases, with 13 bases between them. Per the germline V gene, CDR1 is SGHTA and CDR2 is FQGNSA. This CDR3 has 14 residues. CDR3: CASSLSVGGAEAFF. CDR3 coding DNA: TGTGCCAGCAGCTTAAGTGTTGGGGGCGCTGAAGCTTTCTTT.

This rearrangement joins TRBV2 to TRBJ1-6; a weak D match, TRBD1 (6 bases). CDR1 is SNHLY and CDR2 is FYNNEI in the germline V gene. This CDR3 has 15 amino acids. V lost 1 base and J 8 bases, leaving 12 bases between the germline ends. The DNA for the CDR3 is TGTGCCAGCAGTGAAGGGCCAGGGGTGTATTCACCCCTCCACTTT. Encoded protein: CASSEGPGVYSPLHF. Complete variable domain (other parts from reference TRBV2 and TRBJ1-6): EPEVTQTPSHQVTQMGQEVILRCVPISNHLYFYWYRQILGQKVEFLVSFYNNEISEKSEIFDDQFSVERPDGSNFTLKIRSTKLEDSAMYFCASSEGPGVYSPLHFGNGTRLTVT.

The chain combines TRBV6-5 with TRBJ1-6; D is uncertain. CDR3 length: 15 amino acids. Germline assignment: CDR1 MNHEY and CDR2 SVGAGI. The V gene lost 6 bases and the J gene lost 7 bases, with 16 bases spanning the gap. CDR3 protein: CASRITGKANSPLHF. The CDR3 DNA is TGTGCCAGCAGAATAACCGGGAAGGCCAATTCACCCCTCCACTTT.

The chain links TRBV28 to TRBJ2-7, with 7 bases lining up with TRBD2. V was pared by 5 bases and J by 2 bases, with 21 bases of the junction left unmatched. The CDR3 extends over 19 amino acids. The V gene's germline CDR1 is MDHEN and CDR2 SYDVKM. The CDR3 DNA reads TGTGCCAGCAGTCAACGGACTAAACAGCGGGAATACCCGACCTACGAGCAGTACTTC. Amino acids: CASSQRTKQREYPTYEQYF.

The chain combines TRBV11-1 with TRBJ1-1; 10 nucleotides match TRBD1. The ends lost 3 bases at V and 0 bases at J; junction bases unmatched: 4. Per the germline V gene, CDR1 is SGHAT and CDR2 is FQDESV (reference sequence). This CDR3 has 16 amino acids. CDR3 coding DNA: TGTGCCAGCAGCTTTCCGGGACAGGGGTTGAACACTGAAGCTTTCTTT. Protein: CASSFPGQGLNTEAFF.

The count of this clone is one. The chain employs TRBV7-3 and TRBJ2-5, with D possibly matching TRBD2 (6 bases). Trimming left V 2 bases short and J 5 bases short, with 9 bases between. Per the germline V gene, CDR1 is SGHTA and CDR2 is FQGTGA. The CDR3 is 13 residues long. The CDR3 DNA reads TGTGCCAGCAGCTTACTGACTAGGGAGACCCAGTACTTC. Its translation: CASSLLTRETQYF.

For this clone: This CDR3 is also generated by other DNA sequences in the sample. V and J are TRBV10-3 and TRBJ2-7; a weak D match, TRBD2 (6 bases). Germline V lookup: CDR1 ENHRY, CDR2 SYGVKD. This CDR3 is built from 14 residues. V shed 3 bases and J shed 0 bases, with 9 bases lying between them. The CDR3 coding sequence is TGTGCCATCAGTGAAGCGGGTTCCTCCTACGAGCAGTACTTC. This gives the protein CAISEAGSSYEQYF.

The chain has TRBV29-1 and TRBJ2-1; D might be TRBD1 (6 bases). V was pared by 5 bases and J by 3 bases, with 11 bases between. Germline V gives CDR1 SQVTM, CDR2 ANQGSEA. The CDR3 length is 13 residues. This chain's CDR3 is CSVPGARYNEQFF. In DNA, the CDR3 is TGCAGCGTTCCAGGGGCCCGCTACAATGAGCAGTTCTTC.

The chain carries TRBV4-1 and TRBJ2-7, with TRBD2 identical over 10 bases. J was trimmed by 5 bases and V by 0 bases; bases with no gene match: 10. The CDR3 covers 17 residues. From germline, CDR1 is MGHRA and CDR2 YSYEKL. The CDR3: CASSQEAGGVWLNEQYF. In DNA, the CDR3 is TGCGCCAGCAGCCAAGAAGCGGGAGGGGTGTGGTTGAACGAGCAGTACTTC.

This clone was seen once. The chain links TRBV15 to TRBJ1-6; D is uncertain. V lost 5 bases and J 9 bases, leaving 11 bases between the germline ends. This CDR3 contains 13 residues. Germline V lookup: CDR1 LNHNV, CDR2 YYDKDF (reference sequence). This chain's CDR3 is CATSVGRGSPLHF. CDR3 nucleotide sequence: TGTGCCACCAGCGTAGGACGGGGTTCACCCCTCCACTTT.

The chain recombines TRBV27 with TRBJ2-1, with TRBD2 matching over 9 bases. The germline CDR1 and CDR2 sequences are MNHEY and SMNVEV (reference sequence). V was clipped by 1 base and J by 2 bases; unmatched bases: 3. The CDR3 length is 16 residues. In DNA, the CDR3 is TGTGCCAGCAGTTTATTGGGCGGGAGGGCCTACAATGAGCAGTTCTTC. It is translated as CASSLLGGRAYNEQFF.

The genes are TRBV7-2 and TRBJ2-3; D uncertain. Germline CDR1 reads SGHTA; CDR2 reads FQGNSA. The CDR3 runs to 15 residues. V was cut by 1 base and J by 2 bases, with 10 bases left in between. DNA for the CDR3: TGTGCCAGCAGCTTAGAAGGCGGTTACACAGATACGCAGTATTTT. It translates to CASSLEGGYTDTQYF.

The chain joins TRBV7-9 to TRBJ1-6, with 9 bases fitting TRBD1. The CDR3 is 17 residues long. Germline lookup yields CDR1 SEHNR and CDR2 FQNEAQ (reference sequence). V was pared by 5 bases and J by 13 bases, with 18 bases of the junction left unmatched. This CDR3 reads CASSDSSGQGYLAPLHF. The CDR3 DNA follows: TGTGCCAGCAGCGATAGTTCGGGACAGGGCTACCTAGCGCCCCTCCACTTT.

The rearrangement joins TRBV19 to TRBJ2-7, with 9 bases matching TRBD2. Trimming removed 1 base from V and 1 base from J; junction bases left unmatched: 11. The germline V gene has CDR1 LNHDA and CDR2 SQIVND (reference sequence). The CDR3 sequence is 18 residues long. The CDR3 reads CASSIGLGAGGPSYEQYF. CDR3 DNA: TGTGCCAGTAGTATAGGGTTAGGAGCGGGAGGCCCATCCTACGAGCAGTACTTC.